The clone carrying this TCR beta chain was observed a few times. Its antigen is as yet unknown. The sample is drawn from a study of T-cell memory formation after mild COVID-19. TCRdb re-called the 5' RACE reads with MiXCR, one entry per CDR3 protein. The table shows around 340,000 distinct CDR3 sequences, with about 13% occurring only once. General observations from the study: Day 15 to 85 contracting clones showed balanced CD4/CD8; day 15 to 37 expanders favored CD4+. Pre-infection memory contained some responding clones, which suggested that cross-reactive memory had joined. Chiefly within CM and EM were the contracting CD4+ clones; CD8+ ones were within EMRA.

Sequenced sample: PBMCs or a T cell subset sorted from them (not recorded which). The TCR sequence derives from a man aged 18 to 30 who had mild COVID-19 (a few samples of this study predate the infection). Cell type and time point are not known.

CDR3 residues: CASREGLGQFF. The CDR3 DNA sequence: TGCGCCAGCAGAGAGGGATTAGGGCAGTTCTTC. This chain links TRBV10-2 with TRBJ2-1, with D tentatively TRBD2 (5 bases). Germline loops: CDR1 WSHSY, CDR2 SAAADI. V was trimmed by 6 bases and J by 12 bases, leaving 12 bases between them. CDR3 length: 11 amino acids.